This TCR beta chain was recovered during a study of T cells in Graves' hyperthyroidism and ophthalmopathy. Disease duration under 2 months; hyperthyroidism patients were aged 18 to 65. Findings and limits, study-wide: Classification by a 13 V-J model distinguished ophthalmopathy from stable hyperthyroidism.

In this sample, this clonotype turned up a few times. The antigen is unknown. TCR beta CDR3 regions were amplified from RNA. HTBI primers were used for first-round RT-PCR of the TCR CDR3. TCRdb ran MiXCR on the multiplex PCR reads and lists one entry per CDR3 protein. The profile shows around 600,000 distinct CDR3 sequences, roughly 14% of them singletons. The sample taken for sequencing was blood. The source of this sequence is a woman aged 25 to 39 with Graves' hyperthyroidism.

The CDR3 protein is CAWTVPDRNYEQYF. CDR3 coding DNA: TGTGCCTGGACCGTCCCGGACAGGAACTACGAGCAGTACTTC. This chain joins TRBV30 and TRBJ2-7, with 7 bases identical to TRBD1. CDR3 length: 14 residues. The V and J ends lost 4 bases and 3 bases, in that order; junction bases with no gene match: 9. The germline CDR1 and CDR2 sequences are GTSNPN and SVGIG (reference sequence). The variable domain in full, completed from reference TRBV30 and TRBJ2-7, reads SQTIHQWPATLVQPVGSPLSLECTVEGTSNPNLYWYRQAAGRGLQLLFYSVGIGQISSEVPQNLSASRPQDRQFILSSKKLLLSDSGFYLCAWTVPDRNYEQYFGPGTRLTVT.